This TCR beta chain was captured by sequencing in a study of shared clonotypes between healthy human individuals. In germline, CDR1 is SGDLS, CDR2 YYNGEE. There are 15 residues in the CDR3. V gave up 3 bases and J gave up 0 bases, with 13 bases separating them. TCRdb keeps only in-frame clones here, not all; method: immunoSEQ multiplex PCR. Of about 750,000 clones in the sample, about 91% were seen once. CD8 cells regarded as naive lacked CD45RO, were positively chosen for CCR7, and omitted terminally differentiated effector memory CD45RA+ cells. This clonotype was obtained from a young man in good health. This sequence joins TRBV9 and TRBJ2-7, with a tentative D call TRBD2 (5 bases). The sequenced material came from naive CD8+ T cells sorted from blood. The CDR3 nucleotides are TGTGCCAGCAGCGAATATGAGGGCAGCTCCTACGAGCAGTACTTC. Protein product: CASSEYEGSSYEQYF.